This T cell receptor (beta chain) was captured in a study of blood T cells in healthy people across ages. Points from the study as a whole: Naive T cell percentage and TCR beta diversity correlated strongly.

Notes on this clonotype: The antigen remains unidentified.

The use of a sample-barcoded 5' primer and a J-beta primer mix characterized a second PCR of about 7 to 12 cycles. TCRdb re-called the 5' RACE reads through MiXCR, storing one row per CDR3 protein. This repertoire shows around 1,500,000 distinct CDR3 sequences, approximately 42% found once; its top ten account for 7.9%. The source is a woman aged 18 to 35 in good health. The sample comprised blood.

The CDR3, as DNA: TGTGCCAGCAGCCATCGGCGACGGGCCTATGGCTACACCTTC. It specifies CASSHRRRAYGYTF. This chain uses TRBV21-1 with TRBJ1-2. TRBV21-1 is classified as a pseudogene. This CDR3 region has 14 residues.